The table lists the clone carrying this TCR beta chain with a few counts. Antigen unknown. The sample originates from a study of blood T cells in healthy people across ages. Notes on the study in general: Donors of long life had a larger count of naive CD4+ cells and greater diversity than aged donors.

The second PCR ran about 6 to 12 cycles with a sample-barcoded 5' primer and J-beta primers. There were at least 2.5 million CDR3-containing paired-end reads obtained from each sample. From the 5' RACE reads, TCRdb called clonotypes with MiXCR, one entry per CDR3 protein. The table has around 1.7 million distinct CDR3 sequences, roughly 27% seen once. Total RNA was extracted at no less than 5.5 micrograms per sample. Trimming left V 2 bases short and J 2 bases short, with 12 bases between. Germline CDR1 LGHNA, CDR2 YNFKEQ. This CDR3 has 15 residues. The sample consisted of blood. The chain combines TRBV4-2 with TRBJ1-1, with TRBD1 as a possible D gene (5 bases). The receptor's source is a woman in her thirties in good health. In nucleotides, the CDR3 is TGTGCCAGCAGCCAATTGCCAGGGCCCAACACTGAAGCTTTCTTT. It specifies CASSQLPGPNTEAFF.